The 11 T cell receptor beta chains below come from one sample, sequenced in a study of beta chain features in type 1 diabetes. The study's findings and limits: Shortening that was moderate but significant affected the TCRB CDR3s of Type 1 diabetes patients in all four CD4+ subsets.

Which antigens these TCRs recognize remains unknown. As every portion of the isolated RNA was reverse transcribed, the sequencing read expressed TCRB transcripts. Assay used: immunoSEQ multiplex PCR; TCRdb lists only in-frame clones, some missing. The repertoire includes around 100,000 clones, under 30% of them detected once, and under 0.55% sits in the top ten. The specimen was central memory CD4+ T cells from blood. The receptors shown here come from a woman between 18 and 29 years old with type 1 diabetes.

The chain links TRBV10-1 to TRBJ2-2; TRBD1 aligns across 11 bases. Germline CDR1 reads WNHNN; CDR2 reads SYGVQD (reference sequence). This CDR3 region has 16 residues. J was trimmed by 1 base and V by 9 bases; bases with no gene match: 7. The CDR3 loop reads CASSDRGRENTGELFF. The CDR3 bases are TGCGCCAGTTCGGACAGGGGGCGAGAGAACACCGGGGAGCTGTTTTTT.

The chain couples TRBV5-1 to TRBJ2-5, with 7 bases identical to TRBD1. This CDR3 has 17 amino acids. The germline CDR1 and CDR2 sequences are SGHRS and YFSETQ. V lost 1 base to trimming and J lost 5 bases; unmatched junction nucleotides: 14. The CDR3 loop reads CASSLRGQGQPKETQYF. The CDR3 bases are TGCGCCAGCAGCTTGCGTGGGCAGGGACAGCCGAAGGAGACCCAGTACTTC.

As for this clone: This sample also contains other DNA sequences that code for the same CDR3. V usage is TRBV5-1 and J usage is TRBJ2-3; 7 bases line up with TRBD1. Germline lookup yields CDR1 SGHRS and CDR2 YFSETQ. Unmatched junction bases numbered 0, after V lost 4 bases and J lost 1 base. The CDR3 runs 13 residues. The CDR3 sequence: CASSGQGTDTQYF. CDR3 bases: TGCGCCAGCAGCGGACAGGGCACAGATACGCAGTATTTT.

In nucleotides, the CDR3 is TGCGCCAGCAGCTTCCCCGAGGCGGGGGGGACTGAAGCTTTCTTT. Protein sequence: CASSFPEAGGTEAFF. V is TRBV5-1 and J is TRBJ1-1; D might be TRBD1 (5 bases). Trimming pared 2 bases from V and 5 bases from J, leaving 16 bases between. The germline V gene encodes CDR1 SGHRS and CDR2 YFSETQ. The CDR3 is made up of 15 amino acids.

The sample holds a few counts of this clone. The rearrangement links TRBV11-2 to TRBJ2-1, with 11 bases that match TRBD2. This CDR3 comprises 12 residues. Trimming removed 6 bases from V and 9 bases from J; junction bases left unmatched: 1. Germline assignment: CDR1 SGHAT and CDR2 FQNNGV. The CDR3 DNA is TGTGCCAGCAGACTAGCGGGAGTTGAGCAGTTCTTC. Translating gives CASRLAGVEQFF.

This chain connects TRBV12-5 to TRBJ1-1, with 9 positions matching TRBD1. Per the germline V gene, CDR1 is LGHNT and CDR2 is FRNRAP. Unmatched junction bases numbered 13, after V lost 2 bases and J lost 3 bases. This CDR3 is 18 amino acids long. CDR3 coding DNA: TGTGCTAGTGGTTTGCTGGGAACGCGGGACAGGGTTGACACTGAAGCTTTCTTT. This codes for CASGLLGTRDRVDTEAFF.

The chain carries TRBV30 and TRBJ1-2; 7 nucleotides align to TRBD1. The V gene end was trimmed by 3 bases and the J gene end by 8 bases; junction bases not matched to a gene: 12. The CDR3 runs 14 residues. CDR1 and CDR2 from the germline V gene are GTSNPN and SVGIG (reference sequence). CDR3 DNA: TGTGCCTGGAGGCTCCGAGGGGGCTTACGAGGCTACACCTTC. Translation gives CAWRLRGGLRGYTF.

This clone was seen repeatedly, ten times or more. The chain links TRBV29-1 to TRBJ2-6; perhaps TRBD2 as D (6 bases). CDR3 length equals 17 residues. Trimming removed 3 bases at V and 0 bases at J, with 15 bases between. From germline, CDR1 is SQVTM and CDR2 ANQGSEA. The CDR3 loop reads CSVDQSSGSSGANVLTF. In DNA, the CDR3 is TGCAGCGTTGATCAGAGTAGCGGATCCTCTGGGGCCAACGTCCTGACTTTC.

The V gene is TRBV10-1, the J gene TRBJ2-1, with 10 bases fitting TRBD2. The CDR3 is made up of 16 amino acids. The trim removed 4 bases at V and 3 bases at J, leaving 6 bases unmatched. Looked up from germline, CDR1 is WNHNN and CDR2 is SYGVQD (reference sequence). In nucleotides, the CDR3 is TGCGCCAGCAGTGCCCGCTTAGCGGGAGGCTACAATGAGCAGTTCTTC. It translates to CASSARLAGGYNEQFF.

This clone turned up a few times. CDR3 in amino acids: CASSMTAMSYEQYF. CDR3 DNA: TGTGCCAGCAGCATGACAGCAATGTCCTACGAGCAGTACTTC. This sequence joins TRBV7-2 and TRBJ2-7; possibly TRBD1 for D (5 bases). The V end was cut by 5 bases, the J end by 1 base, with 12 bases between. The CDR3 runs to 14 residues. From germline, CDR1 is SGHTA and CDR2 FQGNSA.

The V gene is TRBV5-1, the J gene TRBJ2-7; 11 positions match TRBD1. This CDR3 is built from 15 residues. With 0 bases clipped from V and 6 bases from J, the junction kept 5 bases outside the gene matches. From germline, CDR1 is SGHRS and CDR2 YFSETQ. The CDR3 loop is CASSLDGQGAREQYF. CDR3 sequence (DNA): TGCGCCAGCAGCTTGGACGGACAGGGGGCGCGCGAGCAGTACTTC.